The source of this T cell receptor beta chain is a study of blood T cells in healthy people across ages. About this clonotype: The target antigen is unknown.

Per-sample PBMC isolation yielded at least 7 million cells. Per germline, CDR1 LGHDT and CDR2 YNNKEL (reference sequence). CDR3 size: 11 residues. V lost 4 bases, J lost 10 bases, and 8 bases lay in between. Study conclusions and caveats: No one knew whether donors had CMV, which possibly confounded expanded clonotype changes.

The use of a sample-barcoded 5' primer and a J-beta primer mix characterized a second PCR of roughly 6 to 11 cycles. One entry per CDR3 protein, called by TCRdb with MiXCR from the 5' RACE reads. The sample has approximately 690,000 distinct CDR3 sequences, 58% seen once. This clonotype originated in a man between 60 and 75 years old in good health. This chain links TRBV3-1 with TRBJ2-1, with D unresolved. What was sequenced was blood. This CDR3 is CASSRLPEQFF. The DNA of the CDR3 is TGTGCCAGCAGCCGTCTACCCGAGCAGTTCTTC.